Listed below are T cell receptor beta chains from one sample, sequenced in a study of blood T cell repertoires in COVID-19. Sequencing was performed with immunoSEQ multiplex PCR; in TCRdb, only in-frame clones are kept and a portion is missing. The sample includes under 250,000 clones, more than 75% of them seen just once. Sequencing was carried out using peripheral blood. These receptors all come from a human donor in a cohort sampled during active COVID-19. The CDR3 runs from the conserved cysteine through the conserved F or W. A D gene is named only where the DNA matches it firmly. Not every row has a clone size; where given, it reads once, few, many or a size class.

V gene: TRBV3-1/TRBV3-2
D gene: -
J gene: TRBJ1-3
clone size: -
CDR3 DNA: TGTGCCAGCAGCCAAGATCAGTTATCTGGAAACACCATATATTTT
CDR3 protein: CASSQDQLSGNTIYF

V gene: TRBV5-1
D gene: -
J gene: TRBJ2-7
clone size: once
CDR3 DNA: TGCGCCAGCAGCTTGGGGCCTTTTCTTCCCTACGAGCAGTACTTC
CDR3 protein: CASSLGPFLPYEQYF

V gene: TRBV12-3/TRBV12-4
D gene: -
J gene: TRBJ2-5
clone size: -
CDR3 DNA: TGTGCCAGCACCCGGACAGACGGGGAGACCCAGTACTTC
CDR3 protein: CASTRTDGETQYF

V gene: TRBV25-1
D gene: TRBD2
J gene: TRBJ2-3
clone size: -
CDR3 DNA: TGTGCCAGCAGTGACGGACTAGCGGGGGGCCGAGGGGCGCAGTATTTT
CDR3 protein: CASSDGLAGGRGAQYF

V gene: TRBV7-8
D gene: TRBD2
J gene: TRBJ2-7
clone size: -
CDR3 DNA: TGTGCCAGCAGCTTACTGACGGGACTAGCGGGGCCTACTTCCTACGAGCAGTACTTC
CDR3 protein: CASSLLTGLAGPTSYEQYF

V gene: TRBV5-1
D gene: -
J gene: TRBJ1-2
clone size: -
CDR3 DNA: TGCGCCAGCAGCTTGCGAGGGGGCTATGGCTACACCTTC
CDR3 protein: CASSLRGGYGYTF

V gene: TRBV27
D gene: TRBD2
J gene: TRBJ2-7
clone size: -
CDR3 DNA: TGTGCCAGCAGTTTTACACTAGCGGGAGAGCCTTTTGAGCAGTACTTC
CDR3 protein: CASSFTLAGEPFEQYF

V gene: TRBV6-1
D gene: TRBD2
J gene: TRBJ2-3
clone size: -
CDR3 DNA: TGTGCCAGCAGTGAAGCCGGGCACGGCGGGAGACTCACAGATACGCAGTATTTT
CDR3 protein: CASSEAGHGGRLTDTQYF

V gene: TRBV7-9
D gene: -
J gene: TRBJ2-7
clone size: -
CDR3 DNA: TGTGCCAGCAGCTTAATTGGTGCCACGGGAAGCGAGCAGTACTTC
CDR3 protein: CASSLIGATGSEQYF

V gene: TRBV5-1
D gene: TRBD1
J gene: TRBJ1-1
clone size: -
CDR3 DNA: TGCGCCAGCAGCCCTGATTCGCCCAGGGGGACGGGAGCTTTCTTT
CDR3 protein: CASSPDSPRGTGAFF

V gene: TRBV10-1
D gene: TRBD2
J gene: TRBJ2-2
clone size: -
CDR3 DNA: TGCGCCAGCGCACATGCGGGAGGGGGCGAGGACGCGAACACCGGGGAGCTGTTTTTT
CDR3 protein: CASAHAGGGEDANTGELFF

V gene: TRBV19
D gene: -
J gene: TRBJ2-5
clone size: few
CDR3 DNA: TGTGCCAGTAGTATTCAGGGTATTCAAGAGACCCAGTACTTC
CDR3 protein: CASSIQGIQETQYF

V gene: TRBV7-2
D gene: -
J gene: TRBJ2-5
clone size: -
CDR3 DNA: TGTGCCAGCAGCCCGCGCGGGCGAGCGGGCCCTCAAGAGACCCAGTACTTC
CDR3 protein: CASSPRGRAGPQETQYF

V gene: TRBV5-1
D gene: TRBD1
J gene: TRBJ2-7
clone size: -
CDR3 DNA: TGCGCCAGCATCGAACCTCCGCCCACAGGGGAGATCCAGTGGCAGTACTTC
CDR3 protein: CASIEPPPTGEIQWQYF

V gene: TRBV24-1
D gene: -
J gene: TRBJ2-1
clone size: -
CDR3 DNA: TGTGCCACCAGTGATTTGATGGGGGGTACCTACAATGAGCAGTTCTTC
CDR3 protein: CATSDLMGGTYNEQFF

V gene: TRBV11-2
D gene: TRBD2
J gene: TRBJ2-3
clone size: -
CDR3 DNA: TGTGCCAGCAGCTTAGAATCCGGGAGGGCCGGCACAGATACGCAGTATTTT
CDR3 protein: CASSLESGRAGTDTQYF

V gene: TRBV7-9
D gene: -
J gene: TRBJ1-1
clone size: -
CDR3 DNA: TGTGCCAGCAGCTTAGCGGAACTGACTCTCACTGAAGCTTTCTTT
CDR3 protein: CASSLAELTLTEAFF

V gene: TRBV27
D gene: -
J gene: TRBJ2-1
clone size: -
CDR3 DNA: TGTGCCAGCAGTTTATCGTCTAGTCCATACAATGAGCAGTTCTTC
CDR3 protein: CASSLSSSPYNEQFF

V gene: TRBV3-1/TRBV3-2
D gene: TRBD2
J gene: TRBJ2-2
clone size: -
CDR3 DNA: TGTGCCAGCAGCTGGACTAGCGGGGGATCCGGGGAGCTGTTTTTT
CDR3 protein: CASSWTSGGSGELFF

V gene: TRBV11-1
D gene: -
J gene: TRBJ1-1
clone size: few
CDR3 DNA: TGTGCCAGCAGCTTAGACAGGGTGAACACTGAAGCTTTCTTT
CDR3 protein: CASSLDRVNTEAFF

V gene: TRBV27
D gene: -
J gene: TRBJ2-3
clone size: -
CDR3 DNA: TGTGCCAGCAGTTTATTAGCGACTAGCACAGATACGCAGTATTTT
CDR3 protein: CASSLLATSTDTQYF

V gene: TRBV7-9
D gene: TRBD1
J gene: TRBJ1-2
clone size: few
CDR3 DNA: TGTGCCAGCAGCTTAACAGGGGGCCGGTATGGCTACACCTTC
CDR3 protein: CASSLTGGRYGYTF

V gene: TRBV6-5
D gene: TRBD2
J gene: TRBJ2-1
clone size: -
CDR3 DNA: TGTGCCAGCAGTTTCTCTCGGACTAGCGGGAGAGTAAGAGAGTTCTTC
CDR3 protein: CASSFSRTSGRVREFF

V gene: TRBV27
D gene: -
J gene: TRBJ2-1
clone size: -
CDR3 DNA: TGTGCCAGCAGCACTAGAGCTGGTAGCTCCTACAATGAGCAGTTCTTC
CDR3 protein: CASSTRAGSSYNEQFF

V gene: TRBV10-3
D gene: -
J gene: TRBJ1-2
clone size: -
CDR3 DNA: TGTGCCATCAGTGAGGGCCTAGGGGGTGGCTACACCTTC
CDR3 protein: CAISEGLGGGYTF

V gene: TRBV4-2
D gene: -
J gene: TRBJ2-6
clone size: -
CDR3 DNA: TGTGCCAGCAGCCGAATAGGGGGTTCCGGGGCCAACGTCCTGACTTTC
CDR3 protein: CASSRIGGSGANVLTF

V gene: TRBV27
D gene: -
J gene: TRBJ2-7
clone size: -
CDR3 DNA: TGTGCCAGCAGTGAGGTAAACCGCGACGAGCAGTACTTC
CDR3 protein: CASSEVNRDEQYF

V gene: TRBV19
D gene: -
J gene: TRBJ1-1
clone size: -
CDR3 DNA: TGTGCCAGTAGTTTTCGGGACACTGAAGCTTTCTTT
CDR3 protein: CASSFRDTEAFF

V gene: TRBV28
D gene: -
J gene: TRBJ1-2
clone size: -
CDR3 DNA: TGTGCCAGCAGCTCGGACAGAACTAACTATGGCTACACCTTC
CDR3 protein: CASSSDRTNYGYTF

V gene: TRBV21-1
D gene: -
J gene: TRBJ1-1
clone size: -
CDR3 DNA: TGTGCCAGCAGCAAAGGGGGAGGGAGGCACACTGAAGCTTTCTTT
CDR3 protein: CASSKGGGRHTEAFF

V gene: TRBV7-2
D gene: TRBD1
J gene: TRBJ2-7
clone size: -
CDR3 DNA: TGTGCCAGCAGATATGCGGGACAGGAGGACTACGAGCAGTACTTC
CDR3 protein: CASRYAGQEDYEQYF

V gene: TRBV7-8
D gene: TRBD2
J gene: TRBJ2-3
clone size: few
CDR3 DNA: TGTGCCAGCAGCTTCAACGAGCGGGGGGATGGGACAGATACGCAGTATTTT
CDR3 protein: CASSFNERGDGTDTQYF

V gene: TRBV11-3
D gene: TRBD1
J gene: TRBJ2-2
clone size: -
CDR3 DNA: TGTGCCAGCAGTAAAAGGACAGGGAACACCGGGGAGCTGTTTTTT
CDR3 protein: CASSKRTGNTGELFF

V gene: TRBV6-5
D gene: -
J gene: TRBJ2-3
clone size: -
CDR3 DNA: TGTGCCAGCAAGGTTTCCGGGGATTTAGATACGCAGTATTTT
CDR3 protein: CASKVSGDLDTQYF

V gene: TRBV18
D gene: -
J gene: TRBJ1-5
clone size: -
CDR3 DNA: TGTGCCAGCTCACTTCAGGGCAGCGGCAATCAGCCCCAGCATTTT
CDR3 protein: CASSLQGSGNQPQHF

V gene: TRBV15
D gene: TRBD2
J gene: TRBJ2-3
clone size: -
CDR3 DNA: TGTGCCACCAGCGGTCAGCGGGAGGCAAGCACAGATACGCAGTATTTT
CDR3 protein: CATSGQREASTDTQYF

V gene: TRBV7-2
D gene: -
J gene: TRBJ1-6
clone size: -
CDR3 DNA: TGTGCCAGCAGCTTAGTGGGGCGTCAGGCGCCCCTCCACTTT
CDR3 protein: CASSLVGRQAPLHF

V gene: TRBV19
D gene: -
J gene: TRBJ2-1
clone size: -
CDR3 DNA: TGTGCCAGTAGTTCCCGACAGTACAATGAGCAGTTCTTC
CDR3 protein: CASSSRQYNEQFF

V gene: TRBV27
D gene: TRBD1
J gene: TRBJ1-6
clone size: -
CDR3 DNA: TGTGCCAGCAGTTCACAAACCCGGGACAGTTCACCCCTCCACTTT
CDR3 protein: CASSSQTRDSSPLHF

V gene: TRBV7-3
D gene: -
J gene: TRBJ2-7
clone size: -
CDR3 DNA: TGTGCCAGCAGCGTGAGCGGGACATACTACGAGCAGTACTTC
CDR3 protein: CASSVSGTYYEQYF

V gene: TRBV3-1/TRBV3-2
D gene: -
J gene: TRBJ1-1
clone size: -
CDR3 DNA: TGTGCCAGCAGCCCGAGGAGGACGGCGTACACTGAAGCTTTCTTT
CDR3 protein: CASSPRRTAYTEAFF

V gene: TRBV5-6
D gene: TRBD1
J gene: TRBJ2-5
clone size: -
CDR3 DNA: TGTGCCAGCAGCTTGGCAGGGGGAGTCCAAGAGACCCAGTACTTC
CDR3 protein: CASSLAGGVQETQYF

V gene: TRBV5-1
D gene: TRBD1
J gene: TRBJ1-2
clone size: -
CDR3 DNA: TGCGCCAGCAGTCGAGGACAGGGGGTCGGTGGCTACACCTTC
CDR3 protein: CASSRGQGVGGYTF

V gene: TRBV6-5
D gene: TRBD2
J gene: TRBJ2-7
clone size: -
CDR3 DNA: TGTGCCAGCACCCCCGGCGGGAGGCCCTACGAGCAGTACTTC
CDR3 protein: CASTPGGRPYEQYF

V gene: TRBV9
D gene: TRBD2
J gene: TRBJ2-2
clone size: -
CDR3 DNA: TGTGCCAGCAGCCCAGCGGGGGGCGACACCGGGGAGCTGTTTTTT
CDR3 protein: CASSPAGGDTGELFF

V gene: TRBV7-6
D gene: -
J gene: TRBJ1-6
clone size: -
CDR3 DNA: TGTGCCAGCAGCTTCCAGGGAGGGGCCCTCCACTTT
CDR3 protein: CASSFQGGALHF

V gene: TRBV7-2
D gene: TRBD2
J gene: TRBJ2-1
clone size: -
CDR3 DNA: TGTGCCAGCAGCTTAGGCGGGAGCAATGAGCAGTTCTTC
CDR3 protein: CASSLGGSNEQFF

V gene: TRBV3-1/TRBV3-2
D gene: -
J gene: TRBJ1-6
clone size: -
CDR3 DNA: TGTGCCAGCAGCCAAACCACAGGGTTGCCCCTCCACTTT
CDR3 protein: CASSQTTGLPLHF

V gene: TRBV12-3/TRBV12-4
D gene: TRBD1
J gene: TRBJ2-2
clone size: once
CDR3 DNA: TGTGCCAGCAGTCTCAGGGGGATCGGGGAGCTGTTTTTT
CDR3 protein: CASSLRGIGELFF

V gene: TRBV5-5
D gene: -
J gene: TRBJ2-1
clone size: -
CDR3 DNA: TGTGCCAGCAGCTTGCCATGGAGCGATGAGCAGTTCTTC
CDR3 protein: CASSLPWSDEQFF

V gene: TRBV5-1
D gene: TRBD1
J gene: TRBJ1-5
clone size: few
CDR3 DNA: TGCGCCAGCAGCTCTCCCGGTGGACAGGGCTATAGTGGCAATCAGCCCCAGCATTTT
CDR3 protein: CASSSPGGQGYSGNQPQHF

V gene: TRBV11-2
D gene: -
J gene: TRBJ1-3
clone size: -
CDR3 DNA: TGTGCCAGCAGCTCGCCAGGGCCCATATATTTT
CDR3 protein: CASSSPGPIYF

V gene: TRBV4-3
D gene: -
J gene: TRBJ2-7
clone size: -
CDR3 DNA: TGCGCCAGCCCACAGGGACACTCCTACGAGCAGTACTTC
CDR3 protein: CASPQGHSYEQYF

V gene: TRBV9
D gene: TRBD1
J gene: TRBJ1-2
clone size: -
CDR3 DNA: TGTGCCAGCAGCGCTCCGACAGGGTTCGGTAACTATGGCTACACCTTC
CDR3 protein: CASSAPTGFGNYGYTF